Listed here are 24 T cell receptor beta chains from one sample, sequenced in a study of blood T cells in healthy people across ages. The second PCR ran roughly 6 to 11 cycles with a sample-barcoded 5' primer and J-beta primers. TCRdb re-derived calls from the 5' RACE reads in MiXCR, one entry per CDR3 protein. The sample includes more than 800,000 distinct CDR3 sequences, around 43% of them seen just once. The source material was blood. Receptor source: a woman aged 55-69 years in good health.

The chain combines TRBV10-3 with TRBJ2-7; possible D gene TRBD2, 6 bases. This CDR3 has 14 amino acids. Germline CDR1 ENHRY, CDR2 SYGVKD. V lost 3 bases and J lost 3, with 12 bases in between. In DNA form, the CDR3 reads TGTGCCATCAGTGATTCCGGAGCGGGCTACGAGCAGTACTTC. It codes for CAISDSGAGYEQYF.

The gene calls are TRBV3-1 and TRBJ2-7; D is ambiguous. Trimming stripped 3 bases from V and 3 bases from J, with 12 bases between. The CDR3 extends over 14 amino acids. The V gene's germline CDR1 is LGHDT and CDR2 YNNKEL (reference sequence). CDR3 bases: TGTGCCAGCAGCCACTTTGACAAGGACTACGAGCAGTACTTC. Protein: CASSHFDKDYEQYF.

DNA for the CDR3: TGTGCCAGCAGCAACGTACAGCGAGGGTACGGAAAAACGGAGCAGTTCTTC. This encodes CASSNVQRGYGKTEQFF. The rearrangement uses TRBV3-1 and TRBJ2-1, with D possibly being TRBD2 (5 bases). There are 17 residues in the CDR3. The germline gives CDR1 LGHDT, CDR2 YNNKEL (reference sequence). The ends were cut back, 5 bases at V and 10 bases at J, with 27 bases in the middle.

This clonotype came up a few times. V and J are TRBV3-1 and TRBJ2-7; D gene uncertain. CDR3 length: 16 amino acids. V lost 0 bases, J lost 2 bases, and 14 bases lay in between. The V gene's germline CDR1 is LGHDT and CDR2 YNNKEL (reference sequence). CDR3 protein: CASSQDRTLKAYEQYF. As DNA, the CDR3 is TGTGCCAGCAGCCAAGATCGAACCCTGAAAGCCTACGAGCAGTACTTC.

About this clonotype: It may be a read error: a sequence one base away is much more abundant. This chain joins TRBV12-3 or TRBV12-4 and TRBJ2-5; D ambiguous. The CDR3 loop spans 14 amino acids. Trimming took 6 bases from V and 0 from J, leaving 11 bases between them. The DNA of the CDR3 is TGTGCCAGCAGCACACTGGAGAACCAAGAGACCCAGTACTTC. This codes for CASSTLENQETQYF.

The V and J genes are TRBV20-1 and TRBJ2-5; 8 positions agree with TRBD1. TRBJ2-7 matches the DNA end more closely, so the J call is doubtful. The CDR3 is made up of 14 amino acids. CDR1 and CDR2 (germline): DFQATT, SNEGSKA (reference sequence). The CDR3 DNA sequence: TGCAGTGCAACCCTCAGGGGGCTTGGTTACGAGCAGTACTTC. Translating it yields CSATLRGLGYEQYF.

The V gene is TRBV20-1, the J gene TRBJ2-1, with TRBD2 identical over 7 bases. The V segment lost 0 bases and the J segment 4 bases; nucleotides outside the gene matches: 6. Looked up from germline, CDR1 is DFQATT and CDR2 is SNEGSKA (reference sequence). CDR3 length equals 15 residues. The CDR3 DNA reads TGCAGTGCTAGAGAACGGGACTACCCATACAATGAGCAGTTCTTC. Translation: CSARERDYPYNEQFF.

V and J are TRBV5-1 and TRBJ2-7; D may be TRBD1 (6 bases). Germline assignment: CDR1 SGHRS and CDR2 YFSETQ. Trimming took off 1 base at V and 5 bases at J, with 13 bases between the two ends. The CDR3 sequence is 14 residues long. The CDR3 nucleotides read TGCGCCAGCAGCTTGTACACAGGGAAAGACGAGCAGTACTTC. Residues: CASSLYTGKDEQYF.

The chain uses TRBV12-3 or TRBV12-4 and TRBJ1-1; D might be TRBD1 (5 bases). V shed 7 bases and J shed 1 base, with 16 bases lying between them. The CDR3 length is 15 residues. The CDR3 bases are TGTGCCAGCACTTATGCCGGGACGGAGAACACTGAAGCTTTCTTT. Residues: CASTYAGTENTEAFF.

This clonotype was detected a few times. The V and J genes are TRBV4-1 and TRBJ2-7, with D possibly matching TRBD2 (6 bases). The V end was cut by 4 bases, the J end by 2 bases, with 18 bases between. Germline assignment: CDR1 MGHRA and CDR2 YSYEKL. This CDR3 is 16 amino acids long. CDR3 nucleotide sequence: TGCGCCAGCAGCCCCCGGGTCGGGACTGGGGCCTACGAGCAGTACTTC. Encoded protein: CASSPRVGTGAYEQYF.

The chain uses TRBV15 and TRBJ2-1; a possible D gene is TRBD2 (5 bases). Germline CDR1 is LNHNV and CDR2 is YYDKDF (reference sequence). The CDR3 totals 15 residues. V was clipped by 2 bases and J by 4 bases, with 12 bases between them. CDR3 bases: TGTGCCACCAGCAGACAGGACCCGGGGTACAATGAGCAGTTCTTC. Protein: CATSRQDPGYNEQFF.

The chain couples TRBV7-3 to TRBJ1-2; no definite D call. The V gene's germline CDR1 is SGHTA and CDR2 FQGTGA. The length of the CDR3 is 17 residues. The V gene lost 2 bases and the J gene lost 1 base, with 17 bases spanning the gap. CDR3 loop: CASSLSREPFGNYGYTF. For the CDR3, the DNA is TGTGCCAGCAGCTTATCCCGGGAGCCCTTTGGTAACTATGGCTACACCTTC.

The chain is built from TRBV7-9 and TRBJ1-2, with D tentatively TRBD1 (5 bases). Germline assignment: CDR1 SEHNR and CDR2 FQNEAQ (reference sequence). V lost 0 bases and J lost 5, with 10 bases in between. This CDR3 is 14 amino acids long. CDR3 DNA sequence: TGTGCCAGCAGCTTAGCTCAGGGAGAATATGGCTACACCTTC. It yields the protein CASSLAQGEYGYTF.

This clonotype was seen a few times. The chain couples TRBV20-1 to TRBJ2-1, with D maybe TRBD2 (6 bases). Trimming cost V 3 bases and J 3 bases, with 12 bases left between them. The V gene's germline CDR1 is DFQATT and CDR2 SNEGSKA (reference sequence). The CDR3 covers 14 residues. The CDR3 protein is CSASGGMGYNEQFF. CDR3 nucleotides: TGCAGTGCTAGTGGCGGGATGGGCTACAATGAGCAGTTCTTC.

V is TRBV3-1 and J is TRBJ2-5; TRBD2 is a possible D gene (5 bases). Germline CDR1 and CDR2: LGHDT and YNNKEL (reference sequence). The CDR3 has 11 residues. Trimming left V 2 bases short and J 13 bases short, with 11 bases between. CDR3 amino acids: CASSQKLEGYF. DNA for the CDR3: TGTGCCAGCAGCCAAAAACTCGAGGGGTACTTC.

As DNA, the CDR3 is TGTGCCAGCAGCGTAGCCGTTCGTGGGGGGGCGGGACAGGGGAGGTTTGAGCAGTTCTTC. Encoded protein: CASSVAVRGGAGQGRFEQFF. The rearrangement joins TRBV9 to TRBJ2-1; 10 positions agree with TRBD1. The CDR3 spans 20 residues. Trimming cost V 0 bases and J 9 bases; bases outside gene matches: 21. Germline V lookup: CDR1 SGDLS, CDR2 YYNGEE.

This clonotype was picked up a small number of times. The chain combines TRBV5-1 with TRBJ1-2; possibly TRBD1 for D (5 bases). Germline values: CDR1 SGHRS, CDR2 YFSETQ. CDR3 length: 16 residues. V was cut by 0 bases and J by 8 bases, with 20 bases left in between. This CDR3 reads CASSLGNSGPASGYTF. The CDR3 DNA reads as TGCGCCAGCAGCTTGGGCAATTCGGGACCTGCGTCGGGCTACACCTTC.

The chain uses TRBV7-9 and TRBJ2-5; D call uncertain. The J call may be in error: the DNA end matches TRBJ2-7 better. The V gene's germline CDR1 is SEHNR and CDR2 FQNEAQ (reference sequence). This CDR3 region has 16 residues. CDR3 DNA: TGTGCCAGCAGCTCGAGCCCCCCCAGCAGGTCCTACGAGCAGTACTTC. It codes for CASSSSPPSRSYEQYF.

About this clonotype itself: A read error may account for a junction end that differs from germline. The chain carries TRBV25-1 and TRBJ2-5, with D maybe TRBD1 (5 bases). This CDR3 has 13 residues. Germline CDR1 and CDR2: MGHDK and SYGVNS. In DNA, the CDR3 is TGTGCCAGCAGTGCAGGACAACAAGAGACCAAGTACTTC. Amino acids: CASSAGQQETKYF.

This chain connects TRBV28 to TRBJ1-1, with D unresolved. CDR1 is MDHEN, CDR2 SYDVKM, per germline. Trimming took off 3 bases at V and 1 base at J, with 24 bases between the two ends. This CDR3 spans 19 amino acids. The CDR3 DNA follows: TGTGCCAGCAGTTTCTTGGCGGTGGGTGGGGTCTCGGCGAACACTGAAGCTTTCTTT. Its translation is CASSFLAVGGVSANTEAFF. Combining the CDR3 with reference TRBV28 and TRBJ1-1 gives the whole variable domain DVKVTQSSRYLVKRTGEKVFLECVQDMDHENMFWYRQDPGLGLRLIYFSYDVKMKEKGDIPEGYSVSREKKERFSLILESASTNQTSMYLCASSFLAVGGVSANTEAFFGQGTRLTVV.

This clonotype was counted between two and nine times. The CDR3 loop reads CASSLGSGELFF. In DNA, the CDR3 is TGTGCCAGCAGCTTAGGTTCCGGGGAGCTGTTTTTT. The V gene is TRBV7-9, the J gene TRBJ2-2; no reliable D call. There are 12 residues in the CDR3. The germline V and J ends were trimmed by 1 base and 6 bases, with 3 bases remaining between them. CDR1 is SEHNR, CDR2 FQNEAQ, per germline (reference sequence). Supplemented by reference TRBV7-9 and TRBJ2-2, the full variable domain reads DTGVSQNPRHKITKRGQNVTFRCDPISEHNRLYWYRQTLGQGPEFLTYFQNEAQLEKSRLLSDRFSAERPKGSFSTLEIQRTEQGDSAMYLCASSLGSGELFFGEGSRLTVL.

This clonotype was seen a few times. This chain uses TRBV5-1 with TRBJ2-1, with 7 nucleotides matching TRBD2. Germline assignment: CDR1 SGHRS and CDR2 YFSETQ. The CDR3 sequence is 14 residues long. Trimming took 3 bases from V and 0 from J; bases not matched to a gene: 0. The CDR3 DNA is TGCGCCAGCAGCTGGACTAGCTCCTACAATGAGCAGTTCTTC. It specifies CASSWTSSYNEQFF. Full variable domain (missing parts from reference TRBV5-1 and TRBJ2-1): KAGVTQTPRYLIKTRGQQVTLSCSPISGHRSVSWYQQTPGQGLQFLFEYFSETQRNKGNFPGRFSGRQFSNSRSEMNVSTLELGDSALYLCASSWTSSYNEQFFGPGTRLTVL.

This chain connects TRBV5-1 to TRBJ2-7; 10 nucleotides match TRBD2. CDR1 SGHRS and CDR2 YFSETQ come from the germline V gene. With V trimmed by 1 base and J by 5 bases, 6 bases remained unmatched. This CDR3 contains 15 residues. The CDR3 here is CASSLTSGRAHEQYF. CDR3 sequence (DNA): TGCGCCAGCAGCTTGACGAGCGGGAGGGCCCACGAGCAGTACTTC.

The CDR3 is CSVGEGQGQPQHF. CDR3 DNA sequence: TGCAGCGTGGGGGAGGGCCAGGGACAGCCCCAGCATTTT. The rearrangement uses TRBV29-1 and TRBJ1-5; tentative D call: TRBD1 (5 bases). V dropped 6 bases and J dropped 7 bases, with 16 bases sitting between them. CDR1 and CDR2 (germline): SQVTM, ANQGSEA. This CDR3 comprises 13 residues.